Listed below are T cell receptor beta chains from one sample, sequenced in a study of OX40 agonist ivuxolimab in advanced cancers. TCRdb's table, derived via immunoSEQ multiplex PCR, lists solely in-frame clones and lacks some. The sample carries 90,000 to 120,000 clones, 85% to 95% recorded once. Sequences were derived from CD4+ or CD8+ T cells sorted from blood, sampled in a trial of the OX40 agonist ivuxolimab. All receptors come from an adult with an advanced solid tumor such as melanoma, head and neck, liver or kidney cancer. Each CDR3 is given with its conserved first and last residue. Fields, in order: CDR3 DNA, CDR3 protein, V gene, clone size, J gene, D gene. D genes are given only for firm matches. Some rows have no size entry. The others give once, few or many, or a class for an expanded clone.

TGTGCCAGCAGCCGGGGAGCGGGGGATCAGCCCCAGCATTTT	CASSRGAGDQPQHF	TRBV6-6	-	TRBJ1-5	-
TGCGCCAGCAGTCAATCAGAGGACTTCAGTTCGGAGACCCAGTACTTC	CASSQSEDFSSETQYF	TRBV23-1	-	TRBJ2-5	-
TGTGCCAGCATAGGGACAGGAACCTCTGGGGCCAACGTCCTGACTTTC	CASIGTGTSGANVLTF	TRBV5-4	-	TRBJ2-6	TRBD1
TGTGCCAGCAGCCAAGATTGGGCCCTCTCCGGCGACATTCAGTACTTC	CASSQDWALSGDIQYF	TRBV4-2	-	TRBJ2-4	-
TGTGCCAGCAGCCCAGGGCCAGGGGCAGGGAGCACAGATACGCAGTATTTT	CASSPGPGAGSTDTQYF	TRBV7-9	-	TRBJ2-3	-
TGTGCCTGGAGTGTATCGTACACTGAAGCTTTCTTT	CAWSVSYTEAFF	TRBV30	-	TRBJ1-1	-
TGCGCCAGCAGCCGATCGGGGACATCCCAAGAGACCCAGTACTTC	CASSRSGTSQETQYF	TRBV5-1	-	TRBJ2-5	-
TGTGCCAGCGCAAAGCGTGGGAACACCGGGGAGCTGTTTTTT	CASAKRGNTGELFF	TRBV6-1	-	TRBJ2-2	-
-	CASSFHTGVGGGSYEQYF	TRBV12-1	-	TRBJ2-7	-
TGTGCCAGCTCCCATGCGAACACTGAAGCTTTCTTT	CASSHANTEAFF	TRBV7-3	-	TRBJ1-1	-
TGTGCCAGCTCCCCGGGGCGGGGGAGCTCCTACAATGAGCAGTTCTTC	CASSPGRGSSYNEQFF	TRBV18	-	TRBJ2-1	TRBD2
TGTGCCAGTACCAACCCCCCACAGCCCCAGCATTTT	CASTNPPQPQHF	TRBV19	-	TRBJ1-5	-
TGTGCCATCAGTGTTCAGGGGGCTCCAGATACGCAGTATTTT	CAISVQGAPDTQYF	TRBV10-3	-	TRBJ2-3	TRBD1
TGTGCCAGCAGCGTAGGGGGGACTAGCGGGAGTATTAATGAGCAGTTCTTC	CASSVGGTSGSINEQFF	TRBV9	-	TRBJ2-1	TRBD2
TGCGCCAGCAGCTTGGGAGGAGCCCTCTCCTACAATGAGCAGTTCTTC	CASSLGGALSYNEQFF	TRBV5-1	-	TRBJ2-1	-
TGTGCCTGGAGTAGGGGGATCCAAGAGACCCAGTACTTC	CAWSRGIQETQYF	TRBV30	-	TRBJ2-5	-
TGCGCCAGCACTAAAGGGACAGCGAACACCGGGGAGCTGTTTTTT	CASTKGTANTGELFF	TRBV5-1	-	TRBJ2-2	TRBD1
TGTGCCAGTTATCGAGCCGGTATCTCTGGAAACACCATATATTTT	CASYRAGISGNTIYF	TRBV18	-	TRBJ1-3	-
TGTGCCAGCAGCTTAGCGGGGGGCCAGGAGACCCAGTACTTC	CASSLAGGQETQYF	TRBV7-3	-	TRBJ2-5	TRBD2
TGTGCCAGCACTCGGTCGGTACGCACTGAAGCTTTCTTT	CASTRSVRTEAFF	TRBV6-5	-	TRBJ1-1	-
TGTGCCAGCAGCCGAAGGACTAGCGGGACCTCCTACGAGCAGTACTTC	CASSRRTSGTSYEQYF	TRBV14	-	TRBJ2-7	TRBD2
TGTGCCAGCAGTGAAGTAGACGGGGCCGAGCAGTACTTC	CASSEVDGAEQYF	TRBV2	once	TRBJ2-7	-
TGCGCCAGCAGTCCGGGGGAGGGACTTCTACCTCGGCAGTACTTC	CASSPGEGLLPRQYF	TRBV5-1	-	TRBJ2-7	TRBD2
TGTGCCAGCAGCCAGGACAGGGGCTTCAGCTCTGGGGCCAACGTCCTGACTTTC	CASSQDRGFSSGANVLTF	TRBV14	once	TRBJ2-6	TRBD1
TGTGCCAGCAGTGAGGGGACAGGAGACATCTATGGCTACACCTTC	CASSEGTGDIYGYTF	TRBV6-1	-	TRBJ1-2	TRBD1
TGTGCCAGCAGGCGGACGTTGGGGAACACCGGGGAGCTGTTTTTT	CASRRTLGNTGELFF	TRBV4-2	-	TRBJ2-2	-
TGCGCCAGCAGCTTGGTCTTTTCGGGGGGTGCGAACACCGGGGAGCTGTTTTTT	CASSLVFSGGANTGELFF	TRBV5-1	-	TRBJ2-2	TRBD2
TGCGCCAGCAGCTTAGCGGGAGTGAACACCGGGGAGCTGTTTTTT	CASSLAGVNTGELFF	TRBV5-1	-	TRBJ2-2	TRBD2
TGTGCCAGCAGCGATAGACAGGGACCATTTTCTGAAGCTTTCTTT	CASSDRQGPFSEAFF	TRBV6-1	-	TRBJ1-1	TRBD1
TGTGCCAGCTCAACCCAAGAGACCCAGTACTTC	CASSTQETQYF	TRBV18	-	TRBJ2-5	-
TGTGCCAGCTCCCTAGACAGGGCCTACGAGCAGTACTTC	CASSLDRAYEQYF	TRBV18	-	TRBJ2-7	TRBD1
TGTGCCAGCAGCAAGATTTCCCAAGAGACCCAGTACTTC	CASSKISQETQYF	TRBV9	-	TRBJ2-5	-
TGTGCCAGCAGCGCGGCAGATACAGATACGCAGTATTTT	CASSAADTDTQYF	TRBV9	-	TRBJ2-3	-
TGTGCCAGCAGCCCTACCCGACTAGCGGGATCTCCCAATGAGCAGTTCTTC	CASSPTRLAGSPNEQFF	TRBV7-6	-	TRBJ2-1	TRBD2
TGTGCCAGCTCACCAAATTCGGCAGGGAGTAGTGGCTACACCTTC	CASSPNSAGSSGYTF	TRBV18	-	TRBJ1-2	-
TGTGCCAGCAGCTTGGAGGGTACAGGGGATACCTACGAGCAGTACTTC	CASSLEGTGDTYEQYF	TRBV5-5	-	TRBJ2-7	TRBD1
TGTGCCAGCAGCAAAGGCAGAAGGGGGCCGCAGCAAGAAGTAACCTACGAGCAGTACTTC	CASSKGRRGPQQEVTYEQYF	TRBV21-1	-	TRBJ2-7	-
TGTGCCAGCAGCTCCCGTGGGGGGGGAAACATTCAGTACTTC	CASSSRGGGNIQYF	TRBV7-2	-	TRBJ2-4	TRBD2
TGTGCCAGCAGTGAATACGGGACAAGCACAGATACGCAGTATTTT	CASSEYGTSTDTQYF	TRBV2	-	TRBJ2-3	-
TGTGCCAGCACCCAGGAGGGGGTAGAGGGCCGAGGAGAGACCCAGTACTTC	CASTQEGVEGRGETQYF	TRBV5-4	once	TRBJ2-5	-
TGTGCCAGCAGCCAAGTGGGCGGGCTGAAGTTCTTC	CASSQVGGLKFF	TRBV14	-	TRBJ2-1	-
TGTGCCAGCAGCTCCCTAGGGACAGGGACCTACGAGCAGTACTTC	CASSSLGTGTYEQYF	TRBV7-6	-	TRBJ2-7	TRBD1
TGTGCCAGCTCACCGAAGAGCTCCTACAATGAGCAGTTCTTC	CASSPKSSYNEQFF	TRBV18	-	TRBJ2-1	-
TGTGCCAGCAACCGGAGGGCCGGAGGAGAGACCCAGTACTTC	CASNRRAGGETQYF	TRBV27	-	TRBJ2-5	-
TGTGCCAGCAGCGTAGGTGCAGGGCCTGGAAACACCATATATTTT	CASSVGAGPGNTIYF	TRBV9	-	TRBJ1-3	-
TGCGCCAGCAGCTTGGTTGCTAGCACAGATACGCAGTATTTT	CASSLVASTDTQYF	TRBV5-1	-	TRBJ2-3	-
TGTGCCATCAAAGGTCTAGCGGGGGCCACCGGGGAGCTGTTTTTT	CAIKGLAGATGELFF	TRBV10-3	-	TRBJ2-2	TRBD2
TGTGCCATCAGAATCGAAAGGGACTCCAATGAGCAGTTCTTC	CAIRIERDSNEQFF	TRBV10-3	-	TRBJ2-1	-
TGTGCCAGCAGCTTAGACGGGCAAATGAACACTGAAGCTTTCTTT	CASSLDGQMNTEAFF	TRBV7-8	once	TRBJ1-1	-
TGTGCCAGCAGCGAGGCCCCTGGACAGGGGACCAAGGACACCTTC	CASSEAPGQGTKDTF	TRBV9	-	TRBJ1-2	TRBD1